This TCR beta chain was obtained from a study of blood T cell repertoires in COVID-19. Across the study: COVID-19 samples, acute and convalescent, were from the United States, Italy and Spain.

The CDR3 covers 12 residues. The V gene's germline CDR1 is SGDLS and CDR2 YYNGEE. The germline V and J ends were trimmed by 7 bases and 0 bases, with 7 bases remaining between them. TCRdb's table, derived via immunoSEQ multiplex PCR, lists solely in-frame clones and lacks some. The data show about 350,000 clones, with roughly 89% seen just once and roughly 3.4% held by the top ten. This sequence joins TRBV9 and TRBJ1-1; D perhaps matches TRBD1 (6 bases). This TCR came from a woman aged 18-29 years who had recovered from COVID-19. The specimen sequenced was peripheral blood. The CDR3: CASQGMNTEAFF. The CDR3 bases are TGTGCCAGCCAGGGGATGAACACTGAAGCTTTCTTT.